This record looks at one TCR beta chain sequence and its context. There is no known antigen for this receptor. Within one base of it there is no much larger clone, and no base qualities were kept. Donors formed part of the validation cohort, which comprised 95 to 150 subjects and was distinct from the first cohort of under 850 subjects. This sample is part of a study of cytomegalovirus exposure and HLA in healthy donors (dated by TCRdb to about 2017). The study in broad terms: According to a later analysis, the approximately 120 validation repertoires were produced on the same platform as the 666 repertoires of the first cohort. The study was designed to test whether signatures of past pathogen exposure could be identified by cataloging public T cell receptors. To predict cytomegalovirus infection status, the study combined high-throughput TCR immunosequencing, statistical association of individual TCRs with disease status, and machine learning. Along with the approximately 670-subject first cohort, a separate validation cohort of over 90 different subjects was used.

The research as a whole found: While some public TCRs were present in many individuals, most TCR sequences turned up only very rarely across donors. The study listed approximately 150 TCR beta chains as associated with cytomegalovirus. The classifier was reported to diagnose cytomegalovirus status with high specificity and sensitivity in both the original cohort and the validation cohort. Three of the identified cytomegalovirus-associated TCR beta chains were confirmed in vitro to be specific for cytomegalovirus antigens. All 120 or so repertoires were used to score co-occurrence in the validation cohort in a later analysis, because that analysis had no HLA typing for the cohort. A later analysis found that TCRs clustered in the first cohort also tended to co-occur in the 95 to 150 validation repertoires, with approximately 93% of cluster scores above 0. It was suggested by the authors that the approach could potentially be generalized to other disease states and immunological phenotypes.

The library was generated by the immunoSEQ multiplex PCR assay. As for the original processing: A statistical classification framework was built for diagnosing cytomegalovirus status from the catalog of TCR beta chain sequences. TCRdb mirrors the immuneACCESS table, restricted to in-frame sequences. Some clones are absent from its copies; in checked studies, under half trace to an unresolved V gene, and the reason for the others is unknown. V, J and clone size were drawn from that table, and D and trimming were deduced from the DNA. For this sample there are about 330,000 clones; approximately 86% appear just once. Approximately 1% of the sample lies in the top ten. V lost 4 bases and J lost 8 bases; the stretch between them is 13 bases long. The germline V gene provides CDR1 SGDLS and CDR2 YYNGEE. The CDR3 numbers 13 residues from cysteine through phenylalanine. Just CDR3 DNA is preserved here, 39 bases in frame from base 1.

Sequenced input: PBMCs. This receptor chain uses TRBV9 and TRBJ2-1; the D gene is perhaps TRBD2, on 5 matching bases. The TCR sequence derives from a woman aged 25 to 39 in good health and CMV-seropositive. CDR3 region: CASSTRGRDEQFF. The sequence in DNA is TGTGCCAGCAGCACTAGAGGGCGTGATGAGCAGTTCTTC.